These 7 T cell receptor beta chains were all obtained from the same sample, sequenced in a study of T cells in Graves' hyperthyroidism and ophthalmopathy. What was amplified from RNA transcripts were TCR beta CDR3 regions. In the first-round RT-PCR of the TCR CDR3, the HTBI primer set was used. Via MiXCR, TCRdb re-called the multiplex PCR reads, giving one row per CDR3 protein. The sample yields under 350,000 distinct CDR3 sequences, roughly 15% seen once. The sequencing sample was made of blood. These receptor sequences come from a woman aged 40 to 50 with Graves' hyperthyroidism.

This clonotype was found many times. The genes are TRBV20-1 and TRBJ1-2, with D unresolved. This CDR3 spans 13 amino acids. With 6 bases removed from V and 2 bases from J, the gap between germline ends came to 13 bases. The germline V gene has CDR1 DFQATT and CDR2 SNEGSKA (reference sequence). The CDR3 here is CSAHPGSNYGYTF. The CDR3 DNA is TGCAGTGCCCATCCAGGATCCAACTATGGCTACACCTTC.

This clonotype was found many times. The chain has TRBV20-1 and TRBJ2-7, with TRBD2 as a possible D gene (7 bases). Germline CDR1 and CDR2: DFQATT and SNEGSKA (reference sequence). The CDR3 totals 15 residues. V was clipped by 0 bases and J by 2 bases, with 14 bases between them. The CDR3 is CSARDQGLAAYEQYF. CDR3 DNA sequence: TGCAGTGCTAGAGATCAGGGGCTAGCGGCCTACGAGCAGTACTTC.

Ten or more counts support this clonotype. This chain connects TRBV12-3 or TRBV12-4 to TRBJ1-2; D remains unclear. V gave up 5 bases and J gave up 6 bases, with 13 bases separating them. CDR3 size: 13 residues. The CDR3 nucleotides read TGTGCCAGCAGTAAAGGGATTTTCGATGGCTACACCTTC. Translated: CASSKGIFDGYTF.

This clonotype was picked up many times. The chain is built from TRBV7-9 and TRBJ2-5; 11 bases map to TRBD2. V shed 5 bases, J shed 9 bases, and the junction held 11 bases outside the gene matches. The V gene's germline CDR1 is SEHNR and CDR2 FQNEAQ (reference sequence). This CDR3 spans 15 amino acids. In nucleotides, the CDR3 is TGTGCCAGCAGCGGGAAAGGGACTAGCGGAGCGGCCCAGTACTTC. Residues: CASSGKGTSGAAQYF. The variable domain in full, completed from reference TRBV7-9 and TRBJ2-5, reads DTGVSQNPRHKITKRGQNVTFRCDPISEHNRLYWYRQTLGQGPEFLTYFQNEAQLEKSRLLSDRFSAERPKGSFSTLEIQRTEQGDSAMYLCASSGKGTSGAAQYFGPGTRLLVL.

This clonotype was seen repeatedly, ten times or more. The chain carries TRBV6-2 or TRBV6-3 and TRBJ1-2; no definite D call. The germline V and J ends were trimmed by 7 bases and 4 bases, with 16 bases remaining between them. Germline CDR1 and CDR2: MNHEY and SVGEGT. The CDR3 totals 14 residues. The CDR3 coding sequence is TGTGCCAGCACCTCTCCCCGAAAAGTCTATGGCTACACCTTC. This codes for CASTSPRKVYGYTF.

This clonotype was seen only a few times. J is TRBJ2-4 and V is TRBV5-1; D not certain. This CDR3 spans 15 amino acids. V lost 0 bases and J lost 4, with 11 bases in between. CDR1 and CDR2 (germline): SGHRS, YFSETQ. The CDR3, as DNA: TGCGCCAGCAGCTTGGAACCCAGTGGGAAAAACATTCAGTACTTC. Translated, it gives CASSLEPSGKNIQYF.

In its sample, this clonotype was seen many times. The rearrangement links TRBV7-6 to TRBJ2-3; 9 positions agree with TRBD2. The ends lost 1 base at V and 3 bases at J; junction bases unmatched: 5. This CDR3 region has 16 residues. From germline, CDR1 is SGHVS and CDR2 FNYEAQ. The CDR3 bases are TGTGCCAGCAGCTTAGAAATAGCGGGAGCAACAGATACGCAGTATTTT. It specifies CASSLEIAGATDTQYF.